This TCR beta chain was identified during a study of T-cell reconstitution after alpha-beta-depleted transplantation in children. Study conclusions and caveats: Diversity of TCRbeta at day 60 was high in some patients, arising from surviving recipient T cells and thymic progenitors. At one year after transplant, newly produced T cells mostly accounted for T-cell counts and diversity. Two months or so post-transplant, alpha-beta T cells reportedly derived from several hundred expanded graft clones.

The authors prepared the TCRbeta library with unique molecular identifiers. TCRdb redid the calling of the PCR reads with MiXCR, one entry per CDR3 protein. The sample lists fewer than 450,000 distinct CDR3 sequences; about 16% were seen once. This clonotype was found a few times. Its antigen is still unknown. This CDR3 is built from 14 residues. V was clipped by 3 bases and J by 11 bases; unmatched bases: 9. This chain uses TRBV12-3 or TRBV12-4 with TRBJ2-2, with TRBD2 matching 7 bases. The TCR originated in a male patient between 2 and 15 years old who had a stem cell transplant for acute lymphoblastic leukemia, so the T cells may come from the graft donor. The source material was PBMCs, mostly from graft donor cells, sampled 360 days after TCRalphabeta/CD19-depleted stem cell transplant. The CDR3 sequence is CASSFQRPGGELFF. The CDR3 region has the DNA TGTGCCAGCAGTTTCCAGCGTCCGGGAGGAGAGCTGTTTTTT.